The 10 T cell receptor beta chains given below trace back to one sample, sequenced in a study of blood T cell repertoires in COVID-19. Profiling relied on immunoSEQ multiplex PCR, and the TCRdb table lists in-frame clones only, not all of them. The data show tens of thousands of clones, around 90% seen once. Sequences were obtained from peripheral blood. These receptor sequences come from a human donor in a cohort sampled during active COVID-19.

Here the CDR3 DNA reads TGTGCCAGTAGCCCGACAGGGTACAATGAGCAGTTCTTC. This codes for CASSPTGYNEQFF. J is TRBJ2-1 and V is TRBV19; the match to TRBD1 covers 7 bases. The CDR3 contains 13 residues. J gave up 4 bases and V 6 bases, and 3 bases lay outside the gene matches. The V gene's germline CDR1 is LNHDA and CDR2 SQIVND (reference sequence).

The V call is TRBV18, the J call TRBJ2-3; 13 bases map to TRBD2. This CDR3 is 20 amino acids long. CDR1 and CDR2 from the germline V gene are KGHSH and LQKENI. Losses at the gene ends were 1 base for V and 0 bases for J; bases not matched to a gene: 10. Here the CDR3 DNA reads TGTGCCAGCTCACCACTACCCCGGACTAGCGGGGGATCAAGCACAGATACGCAGTATTTT. Translating gives CASSPLPRTSGGSSTDTQYF. Based on the CDR3 plus reference TRBV18 and TRBJ2-3, the full variable domain is NAGVMQNPRHLVRRRGQEARLRCSPMKGHSHVYWYRQLPEEGLKFMVYLQKENIIDESGMPKERFSAEFPKEGPSILRIQQVVRGDSAAYFCASSPLPRTSGGSSTDTQYFGPGTRLTVL.

The rearrangement links TRBV9 to TRBJ2-2; no firm D call. The ends were cut back, 0 bases at V and 4 bases at J, with 4 bases in the middle. This CDR3 is 13 amino acids long. Germline-derived CDR1 and CDR2 are SGDLS and YYNGEE. DNA of the CDR3: TGTGCCAGCAGCGTAGGGCCCACCGGGGAGCTGTTTTTT. It specifies CASSVGPTGELFF.

The chain couples TRBV5-1 to TRBJ2-7; 9 bases fit TRBD1. Germline V gives CDR1 SGHRS, CDR2 YFSETQ. Trimming cost V 3 bases and J 5 bases; bases outside gene matches: 6. The CDR3 is 14 residues long. The chain's CDR3 is CASSYRDRDHEQYF. In nucleotides, the CDR3 is TGCGCCAGCAGCTACCGGGACAGGGACCACGAGCAGTACTTC.

This chain joins TRBV7-3 and TRBJ2-2; 8 bases are a match to TRBD2. The CDR3 extends over 14 amino acids. J gave up 4 bases and V 6 bases, and 4 bases lay outside the gene matches. From germline, CDR1 is SGHTA and CDR2 FQGTGA. The CDR3 region is CASSAGLGTGELFF. CDR3 in DNA: TGTGCCAGCAGTGCGGGACTAGGCACCGGGGAGCTGTTTTTT.

The J gene is TRBJ2-1, the V gene TRBV5-4, with TRBD2 as a possible D gene (6 bases). CDR1 and CDR2 from the germline V gene are SGHNT and YYREEE (reference sequence). This CDR3 spans 16 amino acids. The V end lost 3 bases, the J end lost 6 bases, and 19 bases lay between the germline ends. The CDR3 DNA is TGTGCCAGCAGCTCAACTAGCACCCGAGGGGCCAATGAGCAGTTCTTC. Residues: CASSSTSTRGANEQFF.

The chain links TRBV10-2 to TRBJ2-7; tentative D call: TRBD2 (7 bases). Germline loops: CDR1 WSHSY, CDR2 SAAADI. The ends were cut back, 7 bases at V and 7 bases at J, with 14 bases in the middle. The CDR3 totals 12 residues. The CDR3 is CASKGGAREQYF. In nucleotides, the CDR3 is TGCGCCAGCAAGGGGGGGGCGAGGGAGCAGTACTTC.

V is TRBV9 and J is TRBJ2-1; possible D gene TRBD2, 6 bases. The V gene's germline CDR1 is SGDLS and CDR2 YYNGEE. This CDR3 is built from 15 residues. The ends were cut back, 2 bases at V and 4 bases at J, with 13 bases in the middle. CDR3 nucleotides: TGTGCCAGCAGCGTCGGGGGAAACCCTTACAATGAGCAGTTCTTC. This codes for CASSVGGNPYNEQFF.

V is TRBV10-1 and J is TRBJ2-3; 7 bases align to TRBD2. V lost 6 bases, J lost 3 bases, and 15 bases stayed unmatched. This CDR3 has 17 residues. The germline V gene encodes CDR1 WNHNN and CDR2 SYGVQD (reference sequence). CDR3 coding DNA: TGCGCCAGCAGCCCCGGGCGAGCGGGGCTTAGTACAGATACGCAGTATTTT. This gives the protein CASSPGRAGLSTDTQYF.

The CDR3 loop is CASSQEFHGQGVDEQYF. The CDR3 nucleotides are TGCGCCAGCAGCCAAGAGTTTCATGGACAGGGTGTCGACGAGCAGTACTTC. The chain uses TRBV4-3 and TRBJ2-7; 8 positions agree with TRBD1. Germline assignment: CDR1 LGHNA and CDR2 YSLEER. J was trimmed by 5 bases and V by 0 bases; bases with no gene match: 12. This CDR3 comprises 17 residues.